This T cell receptor (beta chain) stems from a study of blood T cells in healthy people across ages. Through a sample-barcoded 5' primer and a J-beta primer mix, a second PCR was run for about 7 to 12 cycles. TCRdb analysed the 5' RACE reads with MiXCR anew, one entry per CDR3 protein. The sample lists around 800,000 distinct CDR3 sequences, less than 70% seen once, with about 42% in the top ten. In its sample, this clonotype was seen a few times. J gave up 1 base and V 2 bases, and 14 bases lay outside the gene matches. Germline CDR1 is LGHNA and CDR2 is YNFKEQ. The CDR3 has 19 residues. This clonotype originated in an elderly man in good health. The specimen was blood. This sequence joins TRBV4-2 and TRBJ2-5; TRBD2 matches 9 bases. The CDR3 sequence: CASSQRLGTSFFAQETQYF. CDR3 bases: TGTGCCAGCAGCCAAAGGTTGGGGACTAGCTTCTTCGCCCAAGAGACCCAGTACTTC.